This TCR beta chain was sequenced during a study of cytomegalovirus exposure and HLA in healthy donors. Germline trimming cut 3 bases from V and 1 base from J; bases unmatched to any gene: 1. The germline CDR1 and CDR2 sequences are SGHNT and YYREEE (reference sequence). This CDR3 is built from 16 residues. Using immunoSEQ multiplex PCR, the repertoire was profiled, and TCRdb retains in-frame clones only, with some absent. The repertoire holds tens of thousands of clones, with roughly 83% as singletons. Concerning this clone itself: Antigen specificity is unknown. Other nucleotide sequences in the sample specify the same CDR3.

Findings of the study overall: Three chains linked to CMV were shown in vitro to be specific for CMV antigens. A classifier reportedly called cytomegalovirus status with high sensitivity and specificity.

The genes are TRBV5-4 and TRBJ2-3; TRBD2 matches 14 bases. The material sequenced was PBMCs. The receptor was derived from a woman between 18 and 30 years old in good health and CMV-seropositive. CDR3 amino acids: CASSWTSGGRTDTQYF. CDR3 bases: TGTGCCAGCAGCTGGACTAGCGGGGGGCGCACAGATACGCAGTATTTT.